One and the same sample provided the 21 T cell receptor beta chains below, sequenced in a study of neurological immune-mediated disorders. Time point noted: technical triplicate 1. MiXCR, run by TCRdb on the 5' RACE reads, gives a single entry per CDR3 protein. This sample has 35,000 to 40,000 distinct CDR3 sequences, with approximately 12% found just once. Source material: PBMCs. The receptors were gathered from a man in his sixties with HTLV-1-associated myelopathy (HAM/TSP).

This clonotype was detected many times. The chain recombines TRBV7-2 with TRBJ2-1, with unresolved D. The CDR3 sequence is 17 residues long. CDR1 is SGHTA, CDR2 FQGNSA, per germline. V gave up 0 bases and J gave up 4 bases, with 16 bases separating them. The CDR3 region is CASSLAKEDILYNEQFF. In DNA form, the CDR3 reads TGTGCCAGCAGCTTAGCTAAAGAAGACATCCTATACAATGAGCAGTTCTTC. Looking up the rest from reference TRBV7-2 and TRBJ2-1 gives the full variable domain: GAGVSQSPSNKVTEKGKDVELRCDPISGHTALYWYRQSLGQGLEFLIYFQGNSAPDKSGLPSDRFSAERTGGSVSTLTIQRTQQEDSAVYLCASSLAKEDILYNEQFFGPGTRLTVL.

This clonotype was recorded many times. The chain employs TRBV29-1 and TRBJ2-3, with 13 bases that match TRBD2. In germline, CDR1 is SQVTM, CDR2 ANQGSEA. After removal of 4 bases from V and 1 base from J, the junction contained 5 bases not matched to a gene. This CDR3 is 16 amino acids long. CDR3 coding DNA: TGCAGCGTTGCGGGGACTAGCGGGATCCGCACAGATACGCAGTATTTT. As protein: CSVAGTSGIRTDTQYF.

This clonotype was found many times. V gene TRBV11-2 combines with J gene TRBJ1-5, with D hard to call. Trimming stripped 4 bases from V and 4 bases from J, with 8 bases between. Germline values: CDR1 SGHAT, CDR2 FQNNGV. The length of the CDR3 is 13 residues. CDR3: CASSSVANQPQHF. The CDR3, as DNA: TGTGCCAGCAGCTCGGTGGCGAATCAGCCCCAGCATTTT.

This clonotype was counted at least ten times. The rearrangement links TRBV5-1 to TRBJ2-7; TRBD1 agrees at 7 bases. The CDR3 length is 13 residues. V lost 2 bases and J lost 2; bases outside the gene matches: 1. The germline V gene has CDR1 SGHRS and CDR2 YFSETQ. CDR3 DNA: TGCGCCAGCAGCTTCGACAGGGCCTACGAGCAGTACTTC. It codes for CASSFDRAYEQYF.

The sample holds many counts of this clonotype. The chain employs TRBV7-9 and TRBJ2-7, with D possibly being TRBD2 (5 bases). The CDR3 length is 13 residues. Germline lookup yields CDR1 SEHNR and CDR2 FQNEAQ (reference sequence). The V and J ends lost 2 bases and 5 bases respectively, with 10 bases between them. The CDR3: CASSLILGDEQYF. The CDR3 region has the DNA TGTGCCAGCAGCTTAATTTTGGGAGACGAGCAGTACTTC.

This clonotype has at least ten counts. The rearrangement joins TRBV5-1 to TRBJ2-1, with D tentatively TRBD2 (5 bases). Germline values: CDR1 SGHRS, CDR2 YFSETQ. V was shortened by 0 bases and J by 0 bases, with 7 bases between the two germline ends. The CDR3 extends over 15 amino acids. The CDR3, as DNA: TGCGCCAGCAGCTTGGCGGGAACCTCCTACAATGAGCAGTTCTTC. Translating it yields CASSLAGTSYNEQFF.

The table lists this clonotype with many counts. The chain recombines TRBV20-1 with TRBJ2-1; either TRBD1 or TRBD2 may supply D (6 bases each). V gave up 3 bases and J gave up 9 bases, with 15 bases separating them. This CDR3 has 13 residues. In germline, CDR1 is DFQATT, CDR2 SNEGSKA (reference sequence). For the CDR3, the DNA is TGCAGTGCTAGGGGGGGCTCGGAGGGTGAGCAGTTCTTC. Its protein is CSARGGSEGEQFF.

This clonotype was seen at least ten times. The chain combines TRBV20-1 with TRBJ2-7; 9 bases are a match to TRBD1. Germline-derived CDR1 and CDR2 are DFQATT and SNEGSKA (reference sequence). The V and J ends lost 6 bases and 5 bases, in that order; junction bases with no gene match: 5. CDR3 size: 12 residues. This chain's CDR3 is CSASGTGNEQYF. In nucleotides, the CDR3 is TGCAGTGCATCCGGGACAGGGAACGAGCAGTACTTC.

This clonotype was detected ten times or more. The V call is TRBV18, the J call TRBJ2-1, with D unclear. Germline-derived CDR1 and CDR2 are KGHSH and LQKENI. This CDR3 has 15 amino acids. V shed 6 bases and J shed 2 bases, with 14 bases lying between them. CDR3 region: CASSTMLSTYNEQFF. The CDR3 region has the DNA TGTGCCAGCTCCACCATGTTAAGTACCTACAATGAGCAGTTCTTC.

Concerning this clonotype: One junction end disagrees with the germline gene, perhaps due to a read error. CDR3 coding DNA: TGCAGTGTAGTGGGGACAAATCAGCGCCAGCATTTT. Translation gives CSVVGTNQRQHF. J is TRBJ1-5 and V is TRBV20-1, with D perhaps TRBD1 (6 bases). The CDR3 length is 12 residues. In germline, CDR1 is DFQATT, CDR2 SNEGSKA (reference sequence).

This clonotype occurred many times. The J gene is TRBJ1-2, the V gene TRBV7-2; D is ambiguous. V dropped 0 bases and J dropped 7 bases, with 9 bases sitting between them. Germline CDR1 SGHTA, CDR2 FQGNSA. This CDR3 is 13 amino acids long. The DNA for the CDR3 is TGTGCCAGCAGCTTAGCCTCCGCGGGTGGCTACACCTTC. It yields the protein CASSLASAGGYTF.

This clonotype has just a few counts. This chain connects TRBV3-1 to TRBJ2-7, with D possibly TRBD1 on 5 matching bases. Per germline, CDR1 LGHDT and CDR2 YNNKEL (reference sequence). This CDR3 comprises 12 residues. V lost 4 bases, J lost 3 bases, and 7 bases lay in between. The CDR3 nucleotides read TGTGCCAGCAGCCCAGGGATCTACGAGCAGTACTTC. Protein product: CASSPGIYEQYF.

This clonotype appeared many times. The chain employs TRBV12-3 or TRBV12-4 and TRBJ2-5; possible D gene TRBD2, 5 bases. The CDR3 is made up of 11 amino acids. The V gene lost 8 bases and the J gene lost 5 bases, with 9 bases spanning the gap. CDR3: CASSRGETQYF. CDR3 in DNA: TGTGCCAGCTCCCGCGGGGAGACCCAGTACTTC.

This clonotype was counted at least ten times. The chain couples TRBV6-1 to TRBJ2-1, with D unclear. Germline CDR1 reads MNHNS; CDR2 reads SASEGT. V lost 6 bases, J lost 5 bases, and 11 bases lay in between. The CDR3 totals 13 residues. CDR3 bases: TGTGCCAGCAGGAGGCTTGACAACAATGAGCAGTTCTTC. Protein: CASRRLDNNEQFF.

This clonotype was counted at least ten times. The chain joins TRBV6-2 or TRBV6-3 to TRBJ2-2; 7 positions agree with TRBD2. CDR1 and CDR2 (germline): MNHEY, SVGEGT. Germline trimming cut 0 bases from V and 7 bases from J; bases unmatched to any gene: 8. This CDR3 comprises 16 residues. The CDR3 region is CASSYSLVWEGGELFF. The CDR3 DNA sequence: TGTGCCAGCAGTTACTCCCTAGTTTGGGAGGGCGGGGAGCTGTTTTTT.

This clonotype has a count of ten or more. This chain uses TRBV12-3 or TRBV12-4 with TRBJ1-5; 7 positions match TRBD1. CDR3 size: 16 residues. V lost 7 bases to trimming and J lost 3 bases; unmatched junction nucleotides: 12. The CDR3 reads CASTLWDSALNQPQHF. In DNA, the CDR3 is TGTGCCAGCACCCTATGGGACAGCGCACTCAATCAGCCCCAGCATTTT.

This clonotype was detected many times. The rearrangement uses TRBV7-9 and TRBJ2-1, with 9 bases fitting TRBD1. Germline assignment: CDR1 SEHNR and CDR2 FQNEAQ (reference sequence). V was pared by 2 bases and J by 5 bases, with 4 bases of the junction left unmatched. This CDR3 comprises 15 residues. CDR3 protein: CASSLTGGGHNEQFF. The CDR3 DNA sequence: TGTGCCAGCAGCTTAACAGGGGGCGGACACAATGAGCAGTTCTTC. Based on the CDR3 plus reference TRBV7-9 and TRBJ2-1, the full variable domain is DTGVSQNPRHKITKRGQNVTFRCDPISEHNRLYWYRQTLGQGPEFLTYFQNEAQLEKSRLLSDRFSAERPKGSFSTLEIQRTEQGDSAMYLCASSLTGGGHNEQFFGPGTRLTVL.

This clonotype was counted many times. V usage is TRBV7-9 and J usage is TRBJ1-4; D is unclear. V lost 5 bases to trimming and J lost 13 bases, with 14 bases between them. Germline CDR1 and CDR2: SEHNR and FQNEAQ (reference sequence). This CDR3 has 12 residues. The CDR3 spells CASSATIQGLFF. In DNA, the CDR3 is TGTGCCAGCAGCGCGACCATACAAGGACTGTTTTTT.

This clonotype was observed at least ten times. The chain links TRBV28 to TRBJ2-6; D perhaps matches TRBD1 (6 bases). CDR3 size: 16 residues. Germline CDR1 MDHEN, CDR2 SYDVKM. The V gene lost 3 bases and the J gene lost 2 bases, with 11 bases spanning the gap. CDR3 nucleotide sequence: TGTGCCAGCAGTTTTTTCTACAGGGCTGGGGCCAACGTCCTGACTTTC. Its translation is CASSFFYRAGANVLTF.

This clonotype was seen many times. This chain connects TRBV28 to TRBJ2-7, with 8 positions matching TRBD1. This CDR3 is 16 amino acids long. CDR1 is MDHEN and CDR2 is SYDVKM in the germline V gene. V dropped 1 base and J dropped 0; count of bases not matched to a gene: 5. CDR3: CASSLSLDRGSYEQYF. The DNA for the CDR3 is TGTGCCAGCAGTTTATCCCTAGACAGGGGCTCCTACGAGCAGTACTTC.

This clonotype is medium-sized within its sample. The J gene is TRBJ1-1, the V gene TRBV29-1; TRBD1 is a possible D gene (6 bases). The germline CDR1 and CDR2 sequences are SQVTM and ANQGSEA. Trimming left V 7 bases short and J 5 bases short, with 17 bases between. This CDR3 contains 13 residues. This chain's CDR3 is CSGNTGFGTEAFF. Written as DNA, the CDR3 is TGCAGCGGGAACACAGGGTTTGGGACTGAAGCTTTCTTT. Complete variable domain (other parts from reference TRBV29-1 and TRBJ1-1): SAVISQKPSRDICQRGTSLTIQCQVDSQVTMMFWYRQQPGQSLTLIATANQGSEATYESGFVIDKFPISRPNLTFSTLTVSNMSPEDSSIYLCSGNTGFGTEAFFGQGTRLTVV.